This passage covers 29 T cell receptor beta chains from one sample sequenced in a study of STAT3 mutations in large granular lymphocyte leukemia. TCRdb's copy holds only in-frame clones and misses some; the assay was immunoSEQ multiplex PCR. The sample lists a few thousand clones, 50% to 75% occurring once. Study-wide results and caveats: Every T-LGLL patient had at least one immunodominant TCRbeta clonotype.

These TCRs' antigens remain unknown. Sequencing input: PBMCs. Receptor source: a human donor with T large granular lymphocyte leukemia. Some clones in this sample may be carry-over from other donors' samples.

The gene calls are TRBV18 and TRBJ2-7; 8 nucleotides align to TRBD1. Trimming removed 0 bases from V and 5 bases from J; junction bases left unmatched: 9. CDR1 and CDR2 (germline): KGHSH, LQKENI. The CDR3 totals 16 residues. The CDR3 here is CASSPPGAGGRDEQYF. CDR3 nucleotide sequence: TGTGCCAGCTCACCACCGGGGGCAGGGGGCAGGGACGAGCAGTACTTC. The variable domain in full, completed from reference TRBV18 and TRBJ2-7, reads NAGVMQNPRHLVRRRGQEARLRCSPMKGHSHVYWYRQLPEEGLKFMVYLQKENIIDESGMPKERFSAEFPKEGPSILRIQQVVRGDSAAYFCASSPPGAGGRDEQYFGPGTRLTVT.

The gene calls are TRBV19 and TRBJ2-7, with unresolved D. This CDR3 comprises 10 residues. V lost 3 bases, J lost 5 bases, and 2 bases lay in between. Per germline, CDR1 LNHDA and CDR2 SQIVND (reference sequence). CDR3 in amino acids: CASSIDEQYF. The CDR3 DNA reads as TGTGCCAGTAGTATCGACGAGCAGTACTTC.

This clone has a handful of counts. The rearrangement links TRBV6-6 to TRBJ2-7; 7 bases are a match to TRBD1. Trimming cost V 4 bases and J 5 bases; bases outside gene matches: 5. The CDR3 extends over 13 amino acids. The germline V gene encodes CDR1 MNHNY and CDR2 SVGAGI (reference sequence). The CDR3 bases are TGTGCCAGCAGTTCAGGGGGTGGGCACGAGCAGTACTTC. As protein: CASSSGGGHEQYF.

This clone was observed a handful of times. This chain links TRBV11-3 with TRBJ2-3, with TRBD2 identical over 8 bases. The CDR3 has 16 amino acids. The germline V gene encodes CDR1 SGHNT and CDR2 YENEEA. V lost 3 bases and J lost 1; bases outside the gene matches: 6. CDR3 sequence (DNA): TGTGCCAGCAGCTTGGGAGCGGGGGAGGGCACAGATACGCAGTATTTT. Amino acids: CASSLGAGEGTDTQYF.

V and J are TRBV7-9 and TRBJ2-1; 12 bases fit TRBD2. The germline CDR1 and CDR2 sequences are SEHNR and FQNEAQ (reference sequence). Unmatched junction bases numbered 13, after V lost 11 bases and J lost 8 bases. The CDR3 spans 15 residues. The CDR3 bases are TGTGCCGGCTCCGTCCGGACTAGCGGGAACCATGAGCAGTTCTTC. Its protein product is CAGSVRTSGNHEQFF.

The genes are TRBV28 and TRBJ1-1, with TRBD1 as a possible D gene (6 bases). Germline CDR1 is MDHEN and CDR2 is SYDVKM. The length of the CDR3 is 14 residues. V shed 3 bases and J shed 10 bases, with 18 bases lying between them. The CDR3 reads CASSFRGLGWVAFF. The CDR3 region has the DNA TGTGCCAGCAGTTTCAGGGGTTTAGGCTGGGTAGCTTTCTTT.

The chain combines TRBV7-9 with TRBJ1-2; a possible D gene is TRBD1 (6 bases). There are 15 residues in the CDR3. Trimming took off 2 bases at V and 3 bases at J, with 13 bases between the two ends. Germline loops: CDR1 SEHNR, CDR2 FQNEAQ (reference sequence). The CDR3 spells CASSLTGGEDYGYTF. The CDR3, as DNA: TGTGCCAGCAGCTTAACCGGGGGCGAGGACTATGGCTACACCTTC. Full variable domain (remainder filled in from reference TRBV7-9 and TRBJ1-2): DTGVSQNPRHKITKRGQNVTFRCDPISEHNRLYWYRQTLGQGPEFLTYFQNEAQLEKSRLLSDRFSAERPKGSFSTLEIQRTEQGDSAMYLCASSLTGGEDYGYTFGSGTRLTVV.

Only a few counts were recorded for this clone. The chain recombines TRBV18 with TRBJ2-5; D is uncertain. Germline values: CDR1 KGHSH, CDR2 LQKENI. This CDR3 is built from 15 residues. Trimming cost V 0 bases and J 5 bases, with 13 bases left between them. The CDR3 loop reads CASSPPGLPGETQYF. As DNA, the CDR3 is TGTGCCAGCTCACCACCTGGGCTCCCCGGGGAGACCCAGTACTTC.

The table lists this clone with a count of one. CDR3: CAWDQGGGTDTQYF. CDR3 DNA sequence: TGTGCCTGGGATCAGGGTGGAGGCACAGATACGCAGTATTTT. This chain connects TRBV30 to TRBJ2-3, with a tentative D call TRBD1 (5 bases). The CDR3 totals 14 residues. V lost 5 bases, J lost 1 base, and 13 bases lay in between. The germline V gene encodes CDR1 GTSNPN and CDR2 SVGIG (reference sequence).

This sequence joins TRBV7-9 and TRBJ1-5; D is unresolved. CDR3 length: 15 residues. V lost 1 base and J lost 0, with 7 bases in between. Germline V gives CDR1 SEHNR, CDR2 FQNEAQ (reference sequence). For the CDR3, the DNA is TGTGCCAGCAGCTTAGGTCACTCTAGCAATCAGCCCCAGCATTTT. Translated: CASSLGHSSNQPQHF.

The V and J genes are TRBV18 and TRBJ2-7; D is perhaps TRBD2 (5 bases). Trimming removed 0 bases at V and 6 bases at J, with 12 bases between. CDR3 length: 14 residues. The germline gives CDR1 KGHSH, CDR2 LQKENI. The CDR3 DNA reads TGTGCCAGCTCACCACCGGACCAGGAGGCCGAGCAGTACTTC. Protein sequence: CASSPPDQEAEQYF. The full variable domain, in which reference TRBV18 and TRBJ2-7 provide the parts outside the CDR3, is NAGVMQNPRHLVRRRGQEARLRCSPMKGHSHVYWYRQLPEEGLKFMVYLQKENIIDESGMPKERFSAEFPKEGPSILRIQQVVRGDSAAYFCASSPPDQEAEQYFGPGTRLTVT.

The chain employs TRBV30 and TRBJ2-3; D remains unclear. The germline gives CDR1 GTSNPN, CDR2 SVGIG (reference sequence). V shed 1 base and J shed 1 base, with 12 bases lying between them. The CDR3 length is 15 residues. The CDR3 here is CAWSEFDSGTDTQYF. CDR3 DNA sequence: TGTGCCTGGAGTGAATTTGACTCTGGCACAGATACGCAGTATTTT.

The chain joins TRBV10-3 to TRBJ1-5, with 7 bases identical to TRBD1. Trimming removed 5 bases from V and 0 bases from J; junction bases left unmatched: 4. The length of the CDR3 is 15 residues. Germline V gives CDR1 ENHRY, CDR2 SYGVKD. The CDR3 here is CAISPDRDSNQPQHF. As DNA, the CDR3 is TGTGCCATCAGTCCAGACAGGGATAGCAATCAGCCCCAGCATTTT.

The chain employs TRBV6-6 and TRBJ2-4; D not resolved. This CDR3 contains 11 residues. Germline CDR1 and CDR2: MNHNY and SVGAGI (reference sequence). The V end lost 7 bases, the J end lost 8 bases, and 9 bases lay between the germline ends. In nucleotides, the CDR3 is TGTGCCAGCACCTCAGGATACATTCAGTACTTC. The encoded protein is CASTSGYIQYF.

This chain connects TRBV1 to TRBJ2-7. TRBV1 is designated a pseudogene. The CDR3 runs to 12 residues. The CDR3 DNA sequence: TGCACCAGCAGCCCTACACCGGACGAGCAGTACTTC. It specifies CTSSPTPDEQYF.

V is TRBV5-4 and J is TRBJ2-4; a weak D match, TRBD2 (7 bases). The V end lost 2 bases, the J end lost 6 bases, and 15 bases lay between the germline ends. The CDR3 has 15 amino acids. Germline lookup yields CDR1 SGHNT and CDR2 YYREEE (reference sequence). The CDR3 reads CASSFDGGGGNIQYF. CDR3 sequence (DNA): TGTGCCAGCAGCTTTGACGGGGGCGGGGGAAACATTCAGTACTTC.

The J gene is TRBJ2-3, the V gene TRBV30; 11 bases are shared with TRBD2. The CDR3 contains 17 residues. Germline CDR1 and CDR2: GTSNPN and SVGIG (reference sequence). After removal of 0 bases from V and 0 bases from J, the junction contained 5 bases not matched to a gene. The CDR3 sequence: CAWSVSLAGVSTDTQYF. For the CDR3, the DNA is TGTGCCTGGAGTGTATCACTAGCGGGAGTGAGCACAGATACGCAGTATTTT. Complete variable domain (other parts from reference TRBV30 and TRBJ2-3): SQTIHQWPATLVQPVGSPLSLECTVEGTSNPNLYWYRQAAGRGLQLLFYSVGIGQISSEVPQNLSASRPQDRQFILSSKKLLLSDSGFYLCAWSVSLAGVSTDTQYFGPGTRLTVL.

The rearrangement joins TRBV7-9 to TRBJ2-5; D gene uncertain. This CDR3 comprises 15 residues. V was clipped by 1 base and J by 4 bases, with 13 bases between them. The germline gives CDR1 SEHNR, CDR2 FQNEAQ (reference sequence). DNA for the CDR3: TGTGCCAGCAGCTTAGAAGGCCAGGTCTTAGAGACCCAGTACTTC. Translated: CASSLEGQVLETQYF.

The rearrangement links TRBV5-4 to TRBJ2-7; 10 nucleotides line up with TRBD1. Trimming removed 4 bases from V and 2 bases from J; junction bases left unmatched: 3. The CDR3 runs to 14 residues. CDR1 SGHNT and CDR2 YYREEE come from the germline V gene (reference sequence). This CDR3 reads CASSRDRGPYEQYF. In DNA, the CDR3 is TGTGCCAGCAGCCGGGACAGGGGCCCCTACGAGCAGTACTTC.

The sample holds a few counts of this clone. The rearrangement links TRBV30 to TRBJ2-5, with TRBD1 matching 9 bases. Trimming took 7 bases from V and 5 from J; bases not matched to a gene: 11. Germline CDR1 and CDR2: GTSNPN and SVGIG (reference sequence). The CDR3 extends over 14 amino acids. CDR3 DNA sequence: TGTGCCTCCTGCGGGACAGGGTATGAGGAGACCCAGTACTTC. It yields the protein CASCGTGYEETQYF. Variable domain in full (rest from reference TRBV30 and TRBJ2-5): SQTIHQWPATLVQPVGSPLSLECTVEGTSNPNLYWYRQAAGRGLQLLFYSVGIGQISSEVPQNLSASRPQDRQFILSSKKLLLSDSGFYLCASCGTGYEETQYFGPGTRLLVL.

V usage is TRBV30 and J usage is TRBJ1-2; no reliable D call. V lost 3 bases to trimming and J lost 8 bases, with 10 bases between them. The germline CDR1 and CDR2 sequences are GTSNPN and SVGIG (reference sequence). This CDR3 spans 11 amino acids. CDR3 coding DNA: TGTGCCTGGAGCCGGTCGGGAGGCTACACCTTC. Translating gives CAWSRSGGYTF.

The V call is TRBV6-5, the J call TRBJ2-7, with D possibly being TRBD1 or TRBD2 (6 bases each). This CDR3 has 13 amino acids. V lost 1 base to trimming and J lost 6 bases, with 10 bases between them. Germline V gene lookup returns CDR1 MNHEY and CDR2 SVGAGI. The CDR3 coding sequence is TGTGCCAGCAGTTACTTGAGGGGGGTCGAGCAGTACTTC. Amino acid sequence: CASSYLRGVEQYF.

This clone was seen more than once but under ten times. The V call is TRBV6-5, the J call TRBJ2-7, with TRBD1 matching over 10 bases. CDR3 length: 13 amino acids. The germline V gene encodes CDR1 MNHEY and CDR2 SVGAGI. V dropped 6 bases and J dropped 4; count of bases not matched to a gene: 3. The CDR3 DNA sequence: TGTGCCAGCAGAGACAGGGGGCATTACGAGCAGTACTTC. Amino acid sequence: CASRDRGHYEQYF.

The chain has TRBV5-4 and TRBJ1-2, with D perhaps TRBD1 (5 bases). Germline V gene lookup returns CDR1 SGHNT and CDR2 YYREEE (reference sequence). Trimming cost V 4 bases and J 8 bases, with 21 bases left between them. The CDR3 is 15 amino acids. The CDR3 loop reads CASSDPRGGAGGYTF. CDR3 sequence (DNA): TGTGCCAGCAGCGACCCACGGGGAGGGGCGGGAGGCTACACCTTC.

V usage is TRBV30 and J usage is TRBJ2-5; unclear D gene. V lost 3 bases and J 4 bases, leaving 6 bases between the germline ends. The CDR3 loop spans 11 amino acids. Germline CDR1 is GTSNPN and CDR2 is SVGIG (reference sequence). The DNA of the CDR3 is TGTGCCTGGAGCCTCGGAGAGACCCAGTACTTC. The encoded protein is CAWSLGETQYF.

The chain joins TRBV30 to TRBJ1-5; D is undetermined. CDR3 length: 14 residues. The V end was cut by 2 bases, the J end by 6 bases, with 14 bases between. Germline V CDR1 and CDR2: GTSNPN, SVGIG (reference sequence). CDR3 in DNA: TGTGCCTGGAGTTCGGAGCTCCCTGGTCAGCCCCAGCATTTT. It encodes CAWSSELPGQPQHF.

This clone came up once. The rearrangement links TRBV7-2 to TRBJ1-6; 8 positions match TRBD1. CDR1 SGHTA and CDR2 FQGNSA come from the germline V gene. The trim removed 5 bases at V and 0 bases at J, leaving 6 bases unmatched. This CDR3 is 17 amino acids long. In DNA, the CDR3 is TGTGCCAGCAGCCGACAGGGGCCAAGCTCCTATAATTCACCCCTCCACTTT. Protein product: CASSRQGPSSYNSPLHF. The full variable domain, its missing parts supplied by reference TRBV7-2 and TRBJ1-6, is GAGVSQSPSNKVTEKGKDVELRCDPISGHTALYWYRQSLGQGLEFLIYFQGNSAPDKSGLPSDRFSAERTGGSVSTLTIQRTQQEDSAVYLCASSRQGPSSYNSPLHFGNGTRLTVT.

The genes are TRBV6-5 and TRBJ2-7, with 8 bases lining up with TRBD1. V lost 4 bases and J lost 1; bases outside the gene matches: 6. The CDR3 contains 15 residues. CDR1 and CDR2 from the germline V gene are MNHEY and SVGAGI. The CDR3: CASSSSGGASYEQYF. In DNA form, the CDR3 reads TGTGCCAGCAGTTCCTCAGGGGGCGCGTCCTACGAGCAGTACTTC.

This clone was seen more than once but under ten times. The chain carries TRBV7-8 and TRBJ2-7, with D possibly matching TRBD2 (5 bases). Germline CDR1 SGHVS, CDR2 FQNEAQ. Trimming pared 4 bases from V and 5 bases from J, leaving 15 bases between. The CDR3 runs to 14 residues. CDR3 in DNA: TGTGCCAGCAGCTCCCGAGGAAGTAGCGACGAGCAGTACTTC. The encoded protein is CASSSRGSSDEQYF.